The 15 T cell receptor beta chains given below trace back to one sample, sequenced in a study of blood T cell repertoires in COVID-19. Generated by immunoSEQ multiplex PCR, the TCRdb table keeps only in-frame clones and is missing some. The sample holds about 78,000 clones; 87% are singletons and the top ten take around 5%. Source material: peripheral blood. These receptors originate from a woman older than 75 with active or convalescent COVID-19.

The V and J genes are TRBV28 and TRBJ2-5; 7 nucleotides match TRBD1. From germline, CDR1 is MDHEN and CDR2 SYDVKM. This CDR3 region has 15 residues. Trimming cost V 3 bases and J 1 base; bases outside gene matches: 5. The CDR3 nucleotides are TGTGCCAGCAGTTTTATTGGGACAGCCCAAGAGACCCAGTACTTC. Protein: CASSFIGTAQETQYF.

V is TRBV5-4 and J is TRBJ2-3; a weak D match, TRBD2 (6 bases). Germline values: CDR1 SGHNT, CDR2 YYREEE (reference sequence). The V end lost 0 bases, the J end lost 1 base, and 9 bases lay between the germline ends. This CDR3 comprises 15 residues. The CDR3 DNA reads TGTGCCAGCAGCTTGGCTAGCGTAGGCACAGATACGCAGTATTTT. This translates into CASSLASVGTDTQYF.

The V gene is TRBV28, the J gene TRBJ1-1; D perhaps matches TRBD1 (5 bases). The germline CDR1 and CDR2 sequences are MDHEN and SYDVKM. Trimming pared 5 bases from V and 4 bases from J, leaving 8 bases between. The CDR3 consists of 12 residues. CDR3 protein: CASSTGGTEAFF. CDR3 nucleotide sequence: TGTGCCAGCAGTACAGGTGGCACTGAAGCTTTCTTT.

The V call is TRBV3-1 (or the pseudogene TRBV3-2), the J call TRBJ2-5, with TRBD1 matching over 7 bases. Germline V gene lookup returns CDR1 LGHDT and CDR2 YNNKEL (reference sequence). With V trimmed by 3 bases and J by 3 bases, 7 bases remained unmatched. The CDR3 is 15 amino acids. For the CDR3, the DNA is TGTGCCAGCAGCCATGGCACGACAGGGAAAGAGACCCAGTACTTC. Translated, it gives CASSHGTTGKETQYF.

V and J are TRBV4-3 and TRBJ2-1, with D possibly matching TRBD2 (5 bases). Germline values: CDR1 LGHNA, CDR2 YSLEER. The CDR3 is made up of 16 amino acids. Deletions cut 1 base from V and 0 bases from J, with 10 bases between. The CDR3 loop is CASSQASGSSYNEQFF. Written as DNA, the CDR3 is TGCGCCAGCAGCCAAGCTTCTGGGAGCTCCTACAATGAGCAGTTCTTC.

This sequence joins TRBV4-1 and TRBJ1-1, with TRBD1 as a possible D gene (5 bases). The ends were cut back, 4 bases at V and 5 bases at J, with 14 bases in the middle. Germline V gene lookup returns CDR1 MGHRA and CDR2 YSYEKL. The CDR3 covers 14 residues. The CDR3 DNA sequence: TGCGCCAGCAGCCCGACGGACCGGGGGACTGAAGCTTTCTTT. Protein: CASSPTDRGTEAFF.

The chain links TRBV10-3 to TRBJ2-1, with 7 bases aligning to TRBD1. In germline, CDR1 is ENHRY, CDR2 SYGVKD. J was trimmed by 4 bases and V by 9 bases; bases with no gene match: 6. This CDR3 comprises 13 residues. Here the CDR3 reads CAIRTGVYNEQFF. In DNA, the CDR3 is TGTGCCATTAGAACAGGGGTTTACAATGAGCAGTTCTTC.

The DNA of the CDR3 is TGTGCCAGCTCGCCCGGACAGGGGATCTTTCAGCCCCAGCATTTT. It specifies CASSPGQGIFQPQHF. The V gene is TRBV18, the J gene TRBJ1-5; 9 bases align to TRBD1. V lost 6 bases, J lost 6 bases, and 9 bases stayed unmatched. There are 15 residues in the CDR3. The germline CDR1 and CDR2 sequences are KGHSH and LQKENI. Together with reference TRBV18 and TRBJ1-5, the CDR3 gives the full variable domain: NAGVMQNPRHLVRRRGQEARLRCSPMKGHSHVYWYRQLPEEGLKFMVYLQKENIIDESGMPKERFSAEFPKEGPSILRIQQVVRGDSAAYFCASSPGQGIFQPQHFGDGTRLSIL.

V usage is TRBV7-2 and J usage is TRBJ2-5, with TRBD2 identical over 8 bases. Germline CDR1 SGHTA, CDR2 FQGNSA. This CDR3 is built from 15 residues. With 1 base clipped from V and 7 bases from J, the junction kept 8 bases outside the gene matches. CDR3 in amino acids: CASSLDPGGLGTQYF. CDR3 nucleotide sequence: TGTGCCAGCAGCTTAGATCCGGGGGGGCTCGGGACCCAGTACTTC. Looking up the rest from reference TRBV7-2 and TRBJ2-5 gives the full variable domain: GAGVSQSPSNKVTEKGKDVELRCDPISGHTALYWYRQSLGQGLEFLIYFQGNSAPDKSGLPSDRFSAERTGGSVSTLTIQRTQQEDSAVYLCASSLDPGGLGTQYFGPGTRLLVL.

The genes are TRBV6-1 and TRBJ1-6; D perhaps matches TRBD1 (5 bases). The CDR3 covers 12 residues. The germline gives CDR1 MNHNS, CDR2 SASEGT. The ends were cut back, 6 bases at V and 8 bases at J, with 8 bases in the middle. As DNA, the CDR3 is TGTGCCAGCAGCACAGGATATTCACCCCTCCACTTT. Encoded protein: CASSTGYSPLHF.

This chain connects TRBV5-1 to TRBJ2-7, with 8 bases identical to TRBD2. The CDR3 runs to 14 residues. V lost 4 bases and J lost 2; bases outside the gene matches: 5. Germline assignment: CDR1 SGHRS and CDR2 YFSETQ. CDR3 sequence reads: CASSLAGSAYEQYF. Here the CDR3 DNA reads TGCGCCAGCAGCCTAGCGGGTTCCGCCTACGAGCAGTACTTC.

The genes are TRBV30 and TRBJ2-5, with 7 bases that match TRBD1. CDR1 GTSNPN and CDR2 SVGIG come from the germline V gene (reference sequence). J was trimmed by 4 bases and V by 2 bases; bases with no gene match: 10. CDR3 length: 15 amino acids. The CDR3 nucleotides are TGTGCCTGGAGTATAAGACAGGGTGGTCCAGAGACCCAGTACTTC. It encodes CAWSIRQGGPETQYF. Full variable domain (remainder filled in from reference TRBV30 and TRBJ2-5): SQTIHQWPATLVQPVGSPLSLECTVEGTSNPNLYWYRQAAGRGLQLLFYSVGIGQISSEVPQNLSASRPQDRQFILSSKKLLLSDSGFYLCAWSIRQGGPETQYFGPGTRLLVL.

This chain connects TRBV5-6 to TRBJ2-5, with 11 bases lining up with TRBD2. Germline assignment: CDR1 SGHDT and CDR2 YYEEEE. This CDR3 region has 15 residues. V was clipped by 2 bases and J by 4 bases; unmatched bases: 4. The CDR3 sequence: CASSFNSGRGETQYF. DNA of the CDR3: TGTGCCAGCAGCTTCAATAGCGGGAGGGGAGAGACCCAGTACTTC. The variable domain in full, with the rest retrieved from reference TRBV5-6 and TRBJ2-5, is DAGVTQSPTHLIKTRGQQVTLRCSPKSGHDTVSWYQQALGQGPQFIFQYYEEEERQRGNFPDRFSGHQFPNYSSELNVNALLLGDSALYLCASSFNSGRGETQYFGPGTRLLVL.

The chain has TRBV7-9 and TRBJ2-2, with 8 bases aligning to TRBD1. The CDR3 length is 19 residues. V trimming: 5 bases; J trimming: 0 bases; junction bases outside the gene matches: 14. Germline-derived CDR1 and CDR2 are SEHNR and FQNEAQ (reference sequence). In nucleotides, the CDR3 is TGTGCCAGCAGCGGAGCCCGGGACAGGCCAAAGCCGAACACCGGGGAGCTGTTTTTT. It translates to CASSGARDRPKPNTGELFF.

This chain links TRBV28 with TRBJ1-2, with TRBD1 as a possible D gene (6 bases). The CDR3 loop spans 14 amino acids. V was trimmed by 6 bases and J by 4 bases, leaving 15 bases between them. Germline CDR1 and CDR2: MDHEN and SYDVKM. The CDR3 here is CASSPGGGPYGYTF. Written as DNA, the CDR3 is TGTGCCAGCAGCCCCGGGGGGGGGCCCTATGGCTACACCTTC.